This TCR beta chain was identified in a study of OX40 agonist ivuxolimab in advanced cancers. Study details: Six ivuxolimab dose levels, 0.01 to 10 mg/kg, were given intravenously every 2 weeks. Among those treated, three patients had partial responses, one with hepatocellular carcinoma and two with cutaneous melanoma. Study results and caveats: Both blood CD4+ and CD8+ T cells showed clonal growth by week 6 at 0.1 to 3.0 mg/kg. Normalized T-cell clonal expansion was also low in a subset of nonresponders.

The length of the CDR3 is 13 residues. V was trimmed by 3 bases and J by 4 bases, leaving 9 bases between them. Germline-derived CDR1 and CDR2 are KGHSH and LQKENI. The table came from immunoSEQ multiplex PCR; TCRdb's copy has only in-frame clones and leaves some out. The repertoire holds 65,000 to 95,000 clones, 88% seen once, with about 0.8% in the top ten. Comments on this clone: Its antigen is not identified.

The sequence came from an adult with an advanced solid tumor such as melanoma, head and neck, liver or kidney cancer. Material: CD4+ or CD8+ T cells sorted from blood, obtained in a trial of the OX40 agonist ivuxolimab. The chain has TRBV18 and TRBJ1-1; D remains ambiguous. The CDR3 is CASSPDVVTEAFF. DNA of the CDR3: TGTGCCAGCTCACCTGACGTGGTCACTGAAGCTTTCTTT.